Described below is a single TCR beta chain sequence and its context. This clonotype was seen ten or more times. Its antigen is not yet known. No much larger clone is present one base from it, and per-base qualities are unavailable. Including cysteine and phenylalanine, the CDR3 has 18 amino acids. Just CDR3 DNA is preserved here, 54 bases in frame from base 1. From a lookup of the germline V gene (reference sequence), CDR1 and CDR2 are DFQATT and SNEGSKA. Clipping removes 6 bases from V and 1 base from J, with 12 as the unmatched junction base count. This sample was taken from a study of glioma-infiltrating T cells (dated by TCRdb to the mid-2010s). Concerning the study at large: TCR alpha- and beta-chain repertoires were sequenced from glioma tissue, non-neoplastic brain tissue and matched peripheral blood mononuclear cells. To gauge divergence between tissue and blood T-cell populations, every tissue-infiltrating repertoire was compared against the peripheral blood repertoire from the same patient. The paired cohort comprised three low-grade glioma patients, about eight primary glioblastoma patients and three non-glioma patients contributing non-neoplastic brain tissue.

The iRepertoire nested amplicon-rescue multiplex PCR (arm-PCR) platform was used to amplify TCR alpha and beta CDR3 regions from RNA. The input for one-step reverse transcription and amplification was about 85-400 ng of either tissue mRNA or PBMC total RNA. Following bead purification, Illumina adapters were added through a secondary multiplex PCR, and the libraries were then gel-purified between 200 and 400 bp. Demultiplexing relied on internal 6-nucleotide barcodes carried by the libraries. The libraries were sequenced on an Illumina MiSeq using 2x220 or 2x250 nucleotide paired-end reads. Turning to the authors' computational methods: Paired reads were merged using FLASH 1.2.11 and aligned with BWA-MEM to the GRCh37 human genome, and TRA and TRB reads were then extracted. For V and J assignment, an IMGT-derived reference of cassette sequences and CDR3 motifs that included pseudogenes was used. Reads were translated in three frames, and productive CDR3s were defined by a C…FGXG motif without stop codons. Unique combinations of V-J cassette pair and CDR3 amino acid sequence were defined as clonotypes. Filtering of reads was based on Hamming distance, with the threshold set by the sequence error rate of each sample in mapped regions. The public sequencing data were trimmed at Q25 with fastp and processed into clonotypes with MiXCR by TCRdb, which kept only in-frame beta chains. Each entry is one CDR3 protein sequence, shown with its most common DNA and genes. What appears here as the V and J calls and clone size reflects TCRdb's work, not the paper's. Here the sample has around 190,000 distinct CDR3 sequences; around 30% occur a single time. Of the sample, 20% is held by the ten largest clones.

Results the study describes overall, beyond this receptor: Very few CDR3 sequences were shared between tissue and blood, attributed to high CDR3 diversity and limited sampling. VJ-independent divergence between tissue and blood was lower than expected in non-neoplastic patients but higher than expected in all gliomas, particularly low-grade gliomas. The group comparisons were based on small numbers of patients: three non-neoplastic, three low-grade glioma and seven or eight glioblastoma patients.

The chain employs TRBV20-1 and TRBJ2-3; TRBD2 agrees with 14 junctional bases. The sample was glioma tissue, nonneoplastic brain tissue, or PBMCs (not recorded which). The sequence came from a human donor with low-grade glioma or glioblastoma, undergoing nonglioma brain surgery, or in good health (not recorded which). The CDR3 protein is CSADGGTSGSWGTDTQYF. The nucleotide sequence is TGCAGTGCCGATGGAGGGACTAGCGGGAGCTGGGGCACAGATACGCAGTATTTT.